The TCR beta chain described here comes from a study of blood T cells in healthy people across ages. A second PCR, run for roughly 6 to 11 cycles, used a sample-barcoded 5' primer plus a J-beta primer mix. TCRdb re-analysed the 5' RACE reads in MiXCR, keeping a single row per CDR3 protein. Counted here are hundreds of thousands of distinct CDR3 sequences, under 25% occurring once; the ten biggest clones make up 3% to 4%. There are 15 residues in the CDR3. CDR1 is SGHRS and CDR2 is YFSETQ in the germline V gene. J was trimmed by 5 bases and V by 3 bases; bases with no gene match: 7. The chain links TRBV5-1 to TRBJ2-5, with TRBD2 matching 10 bases. The sequenced material came from blood. The receptor's source is a man between 70 and 80 years old in good health. For the CDR3, the DNA is TGCGCCAGCAGCTGGGGACTAGCGAGTGGGGAGACCCAGTACTTC. It encodes CASSWGLASGETQYF.